This T cell receptor beta chain is drawn from a study of control samples from healthy donors and cancer patients. The protocol was immunoSEQ multiplex PCR, while the TCRdb copy is restricted to in-frame clones and leaves out a portion. The table includes approximately 150,000 clones, approximately 86% detected once. This clone occurred once. The germline gives CDR1 SEHNR, CDR2 FQNEAQ (reference sequence). This CDR3 is 14 amino acids long. V was shortened by 5 bases and J by 4 bases, with 11 bases between the two germline ends. The gene calls are TRBV7-9 and TRBJ1-4; D uncertain. Sequenced input: blood. This TCR was sampled from a young man in good health. This CDR3 is CASSAPRLNEKLFF. CDR3 sequence (DNA): TGTGCCAGCAGCGCCCCGAGGCTTAATGAAAAACTGTTTTTT.